Below, 27 T cell receptor beta chains from the same sample are listed, as sequenced in a study of Tregs in tolerant kidney transplant recipients. Mixed chimerism was transient after nonmyeloablative marrow transplants from related graft donors. Libraries were prepared by immunoSEQ multiplex PCR; TCRdb keeps only in-frame clonotypes and omits some of them. In total, the table holds 25,000 to 40,000 clones. The sample consisted of CD4+ T cells from blood (PBMCs), taken 24 months after the transplant. These receptors were collected from a human patient who received a combined kidney and bone marrow transplant. Some T cells may have come from the graft donor.

To note about this clone: The read terminates 3 residues before the CDR3 end, so the remaining end is supplied by the germline J gene. The V call is TRBV10-2, the J call TRBJ2-5; 8 nucleotides align to TRBD1. V trimming: 6 bases; J trimming: 1 base; junction bases outside the gene matches: 22. The CDR3 is made up of 20 amino acids. The germline V gene encodes CDR1 WSHSY and CDR2 SAAADI. The CDR3 here is CASSASPKPWDRPLQETQYF. The sequenced CDR3 bases are TGCGCCAGCAGCGCCTCGCCGAAACCGTGGGACAGGCCACTCCAAGAGACC.

As regards this clone: The CDR3 end lies 3 residues beyond the end of the read and is filled in from the germline J gene. This rearrangement joins TRBV18 to TRBJ1-2; no reliable D call. CDR3 length: 14 residues. The V end was cut by 2 bases, the J end by 4 bases, with 11 bases between. Looked up from germline, CDR1 is KGHSH and CDR2 is LQKENI. The CDR3 spells CASSPDSTPYGYTF. The CDR3 DNA, read in part, is TGTGCCAGCTCACCAGACTCAACCCCCTATGGC.

Comment on this clone: The CDR3 end lies 3 residues beyond the end of the read and is filled in from the germline J gene. V gene TRBV7-2 combines with J gene TRBJ2-5; D may be TRBD2 (5 bases). Germline CDR1 is SGHTA and CDR2 is FQGNSA. Trimming removed 1 base from V and 6 bases from J, with 15 bases in between. The CDR3 runs to 15 residues. CDR3 residues: CASSLGGGRQKTQYF. Partial CDR3 DNA: TGTGCCAGCAGCTTAGGAGGAGGCCGACAAAAGACC. Full variable domain (remainder filled in from reference TRBV7-2 and TRBJ2-5): GAGVSQSPSNKVTEKGKDVELRCDPISGHTALYWYRQSLGQGLEFLIYFQGNSAPDKSGLPSDRFSAERTGGSVSTLTIQRTQQEDSAVYLCASSLGGGRQKTQYFGPGTRLLVL.

Comments on this clone: The DNA ends 3 residues before the CDR3 does, and the rest of the CDR3 is filled in from the germline J gene. The V and J genes are TRBV14 and TRBJ1-1; D call uncertain. CDR3 size: 13 residues. Germline V gives CDR1 SGHDN, CDR2 FVKESK. CDR3 region: CASSQGVWSMAFF. The CDR3 DNA, read in part, is TGTGCCAGCAGCCAAGGAGTTTGGTCTATG.

In regard to this clone: The CDR3 end is not reached by the read, which stops 3 residues before it; the germline J gene fills it in. V and J are TRBV5-1 and TRBJ2-5; 13 bases agree with TRBD2. Trimming took 4 bases from V and 0 from J; bases not matched to a gene: 9. CDR1 is SGHRS and CDR2 is YFSETQ in the germline V gene. The CDR3 is 18 amino acids. CDR3 amino acids: CASSPGTSGTIYQETQYF. The part of the CDR3 DNA that was read is TGCGCCAGCAGCCCAGGGACTAGCGGGACGATATACCAAGAGACC.

Comment on this clone: A read error may produce the germline difference seen at one junction end. CDR3 bases read: TGCGCCAGCAGCCAAGATGTGGGCATTAACTATGGC. Its protein is CASSQDVGINYG. The complete CDR3 reads CASSQDVGINYGYTF. The chain joins TRBV4-2 to TRBJ1-2; D is ambiguous. The read falls 3 residues short of the CDR3 end, and the missing part is taken from the germline J gene. Germline-derived CDR1 and CDR2 are LGHNA and YNFKEQ. The CDR3 is 15 residues long.

Worth noting for this clone: The observed sequence ends 3 residues before the CDR3 terminus, with the missing tail filled in from the germline J gene. V gene TRBV9 combines with J gene TRBJ2-3, with TRBD1 as a possible D gene (6 bases). V was clipped by 1 base and J by 2 bases, with 17 bases between them. The CDR3 runs to 17 residues. Germline V gene sequence: CDR1 SGDLS, CDR2 YYNGEE. CDR3 region: CASSVMAGGSDTDTQYF. Incomplete CDR3 DNA: TGTGCCAGCAGCGTAATGGCTGGGGGCAGCGACACAGATACG.

Comment on this clone: The read ends 3 residues shy of where the CDR3 ends; the end is completed using the germline J gene. This chain connects TRBV5-8 to TRBJ2-5; the D is unclear. Trimming cost V 4 bases and J 2 bases, with 3 bases left between them. From germline, CDR1 is SGHTS and CDR2 YDEGEE. The CDR3 loop spans 11 amino acids. The sequenced CDR3 bases are TGTGCCAGCAGCCAGCAAGAGACC. Translated: CASSQQET. The entire CDR3 is CASSQQETQYF.

As to this clone: From the germline J gene comes the end of the CDR3, since the read stops 3 residues before it. The J gene is TRBJ1-5, the V gene TRBV2, with D tentatively TRBD1 (6 bases). CDR3 length equals 14 residues. With 2 bases removed from V and 5 bases from J, the gap between germline ends came to 10 bases. In germline, CDR1 is SNHLY, CDR2 FYNNEI. The CDR3 DNA, read in part, is TGTGCCAGCAGTGAATTCGGGGGGCATCAGCCC. The encoded protein is CASSEFGGHQP. The full CDR3 protein is CASSEFGGHQPQHF.

Of note for this clone: The CDR3 goes on 3 residues after the read ends, and that part is filled in from the germline J gene. The genes are TRBV18 and TRBJ2-1, with a weak D call TRBD2 (7 bases). CDR1 and CDR2 (germline): KGHSH, LQKENI. The CDR3 runs to 15 residues. Trimming removed 3 bases at V and 2 bases at J, with 11 bases between. CDR3 sequence reads: CASSPQGTTYNEQFF. The part of the CDR3 DNA that was read is TGTGCCAGCTCACCCCAGGGGACTACCTACAATGAG.

Notes on this clone: The read ends 3 residues before the CDR3 terminus; that terminus is restored from the germline J gene. This chain connects TRBV7-9 to TRBJ1-1, with 7 bases lining up with TRBD1. The CDR3 has 14 amino acids. V lost 8 bases, J lost 2 bases, and 8 bases stayed unmatched. Germline CDR1 is SEHNR and CDR2 is FQNEAQ (reference sequence). CDR3 bases read: TGTGCCAGCTCTAAGGCAGGGGGAAACACTGAA. This encodes CASSKAGGNTE. The CDR3, in full, reads CASSKAGGNTEAFF.

Comments on this clone: The CDR3 end falls 3 residues outside the read, so it is completed with the germline J gene. The chain joins TRBV28 to TRBJ2-3; 14 bases map to TRBD2. The CDR3 runs 16 residues. The V and J ends lost 5 bases and 4 bases, in that order; junction bases with no gene match: 5. CDR1 and CDR2 from the germline V gene are MDHEN and SYDVKM. CDR3 loop: CASSPGLAGGSDTQYF. The sequenced part of the CDR3 DNA is TGTGCCAGCAGTCCCGGACTAGCGGGAGGATCAGATACG.

For this clone: The DNA ends 3 residues before the CDR3 does, and the rest of the CDR3 is filled in from the germline J gene. J is TRBJ2-2 and V is TRBV7-6; TRBD1 might be the D (6 bases). Germline assignment: CDR1 SGHVS and CDR2 FNYEAQ. The CDR3 has 16 amino acids. Trimming left V 5 bases short and J 3 bases short, with 16 bases between. The part of the CDR3 DNA that was read is TGTGCCAGCAGCAAGGAGGACAGTCGGCACACCGGGGAG. It yields the protein CASSKEDSRHTGE. The full CDR3 protein reads CASSKEDSRHTGELFF.

For this clone: The CDR3 is cut off 3 residues early in the read; its end comes from the germline J gene. V usage is TRBV19 and J usage is TRBJ2-5; 8 bases line up with TRBD2. The V segment lost 1 base and the J segment 5 bases; nucleotides outside the gene matches: 6. The CDR3 covers 15 residues. Germline V CDR1 and CDR2: LNHDA, SQIVND (reference sequence). CDR3 bases read: TGTGCCAGTAGTATAGCGCGGGAGGCTATGGAGACC. It translates to CASSIAREAMET. The whole CDR3 protein reads CASSIAREAMETQYF.

Remarks on this clone: The DNA ends 3 residues before the CDR3 does, and the rest of the CDR3 is filled in from the germline J gene. The chain links TRBV11-2 to TRBJ2-7; D might be TRBD2 (6 bases). The CDR3 sequence is 14 residues long. CDR1 SGHAT and CDR2 FQNNGV come from the germline V gene. The germline V and J ends were trimmed by 3 bases and 6 bases, with 15 bases remaining between them. The covered CDR3 bases are TGTGCCAGCAGCTTTGCCGGGGCCGGGGGCGAG. Residues: CASSFAGAGGE. The whole CDR3 region reads CASSFAGAGGEQYF.

With regard to this clone: The read gets to within 3 residues of the CDR3 end, and the germline J gene fills in the rest. The chain is built from TRBV7-2 and TRBJ1-5, with TRBD1 matching over 8 bases. The CDR3 runs 14 residues. From germline, CDR1 is SGHTA and CDR2 FQGNSA. V dropped 5 bases and J dropped 3; count of bases not matched to a gene: 3. CDR3 region: CASSLRGHNQPQHF. CDR3 DNA, as far as it was read: TGTGCCAGCAGCCTCAGGGGGCACAATCAGCCC.

Turning to this clone: The DNA ends 3 residues before the CDR3 does, and the rest of the CDR3 is filled in from the germline J gene. The genes are TRBV9 and TRBJ2-7; D is possibly TRBD1 or TRBD2 (5 bases each). CDR1 and CDR2 from the germline V gene are SGDLS and YYNGEE. V was pared by 0 bases and J by 2 bases, with 12 bases between. The CDR3 runs to 15 residues. This CDR3 is CASSVGPEGPYEQYF. The DNA read from the CDR3 is TGTGCCAGCAGCGTAGGCCCCGAGGGGCCCTACGAG.

Remarks on this clone: Read data end 3 residues before the CDR3 end; the end is taken from the germline J gene. V gene TRBV7-2 combines with J gene TRBJ2-2, with D unclear. V gave up 5 bases and J gave up 3 bases, with 7 bases separating them. Germline lookup yields CDR1 SGHTA and CDR2 FQGNSA. The CDR3 runs to 13 residues. This chain's CDR3 is CASSPPDTGELFF. Partial CDR3 DNA: TGTGCCAGCAGCCCTCCCGACACCGGGGAG. Together with reference TRBV7-2 and TRBJ2-2, the CDR3 gives the full variable domain: GAGVSQSPSNKVTEKGKDVELRCDPISGHTALYWYRQSLGQGLEFLIYFQGNSAPDKSGLPSDRFSAERTGGSVSTLTIQRTQQEDSAVYLCASSPPDTGELFFGEGSRLTVL.

A note on this clone: The read ends 3 residues shy of where the CDR3 ends; the end is completed using the germline J gene. The genes are TRBV20-1 and TRBJ1-1; TRBD1 aligns across 7 bases. Germline-derived CDR1 and CDR2 are DFQATT and SNEGSKA (reference sequence). This CDR3 has 10 amino acids. The DNA read from the CDR3 is TGCAGTGCCAAACAGGGGAAA. Translation: CSAKQGK. In full, the CDR3 is CSAKQGKAFF.

Incomplete CDR3 DNA: TGTGCCAGCAGCGTATACTGGGCTAGCGGGAGACCAGATACG. Amino acid sequence: CASSVYWASGRPDT. The entire CDR3 sequence reads CASSVYWASGRPDTQYF. The genes are TRBV9 and TRBJ2-3, with TRBD2 matching over 10 bases. The read stops 3 residues short of the end of the CDR3; the missing end is completed from the germline J gene. V was clipped by 1 base and J by 4 bases; unmatched bases: 9. Germline V gene lookup returns CDR1 SGDLS and CDR2 YYNGEE. CDR3 length equals 17 residues.

As concerns this clone: The CDR3 end falls 3 residues outside the read, so it is completed with the germline J gene. This rearrangement joins TRBV7-8 to TRBJ1-5; D remains unclear. V was pared by 5 bases and J by 7 bases, with 15 bases between. Germline loops: CDR1 SGHVS, CDR2 FQNEAQ. The CDR3 covers 14 residues. CDR3 bases read: TGTGCCAGCAGCCTAAAGACGATAGCACAGCCC. It specifies CASSLKTIAQP. The full-length CDR3 reads as CASSLKTIAQPQHF.

This clone is deemed medium-sized by its frequency. The DNA ends 3 residues before the CDR3 does, and the rest of the CDR3 is filled in from the germline J gene. This chain connects TRBV30 to TRBJ2-3, with 9 bases that match TRBD1. The germline gives CDR1 GTSNPN, CDR2 SVGIG (reference sequence). This CDR3 comprises 13 residues. J was trimmed by 4 bases and V by 5 bases; bases with no gene match: 4. The sequenced CDR3 bases are TGTGCCTGGGGGACAGGGAAGGCAGATACG. Protein sequence: CAWGTGKADT. The whole CDR3 sequence is CAWGTGKADTQYF. The full variable domain, rest sourced from reference TRBV30 and TRBJ2-3, is SQTIHQWPATLVQPVGSPLSLECTVEGTSNPNLYWYRQAAGRGLQLLFYSVGIGQISSEVPQNLSASRPQDRQFILSSKKLLLSDSGFYLCAWGTGKADTQYFGPGTRLTVL.

In regard to this clone: One end of the junction does not line up with germline, which may come from a read error. The observed sequence ends 3 residues before the CDR3 terminus, with the missing tail filled in from the germline J gene. V usage is TRBV6-1 and J usage is TRBJ1-3, with TRBD1 as a possible D gene (6 bases). The V gene's germline CDR1 is MNHNS and CDR2 SASEGT. This CDR3 has 14 amino acids. The part of the CDR3 DNA that was read is TGTGCCGGCAGTGACACAGGGCTTGGAAACACC. Protein: CAGSDTGLGNT. The full CDR3 is CAGSDTGLGNTIYF.

On this clone itself: The read ends 3 residues shy of where the CDR3 ends; the end is completed using the germline J gene. The J gene is TRBJ2-5, the V gene TRBV6-2 or TRBV6-3, with a weak D call TRBD2 (6 bases). The CDR3 covers 14 residues. V dropped 5 bases and J dropped 5 bases, with 15 bases sitting between them. Per germline, CDR1 MNHEY and CDR2 SVGEGT. The chain's CDR3 is CASSARLVSETQYF. The DNA read from the CDR3 is TGTGCCAGCAGTGCAAGACTAGTATCGGAGACC.

With respect to this clone: The read is 3 residues too short to cover the CDR3 end, so that end is filled in from the germline J gene. This chain joins TRBV5-1 and TRBJ2-2; tentatively, D is TRBD2 (5 bases). Trimming took off 4 bases at V and 5 bases at J, with 18 bases between the two ends. The CDR3 is made up of 16 amino acids. Germline-derived CDR1 and CDR2 are SGHRS and YFSETQ. The CDR3 is CASSRLASPGTGELFF. Partial CDR3 DNA: TGCGCCAGCAGCCGCCTGGCCAGCCCGGGGACCGGGGAG.

A note on this clone: From the germline J gene comes the end of the CDR3, since the read stops 3 residues before it. V and J are TRBV7-9 and TRBJ1-4; 9 bases are shared with TRBD1. CDR3 length: 14 residues. Germline V gene sequence: CDR1 SEHNR, CDR2 FQNEAQ (reference sequence). V shed 3 bases, J shed 6 bases, and the junction held 2 bases outside the gene matches. The CDR3 sequence is CASSFRTGDEKLFF. CDR3 bases read: TGTGCCAGCAGCTTCCGGACAGGGGATGAAAAA.

A word on this clone: With the read ending 3 residues before the CDR3 end, the germline J gene is used to fill in that end. This chain joins TRBV3-1 (or the pseudogene TRBV3-2) and TRBJ1-3; D not resolved. The germline V and J ends were trimmed by 7 bases and 4 bases, with 5 bases remaining between them. Germline loops: CDR1 LGHDT, CDR2 YNNKEL (reference sequence). The CDR3 runs 11 residues. The CDR3 loop is CASTSGNTIYF. Incomplete CDR3 DNA: TGTGCCAGCACCTCCGGAAACACC.